This T cell receptor beta chain came from a study of blood T cell repertoires in COVID-19 (TCRdb year 2020). General notes on the study: Collaborator samples came from the United States, Italy and Spain and covered acute and convalescent phases of COVID-19. The prospective study material was composed of cDNA or gDNA derived from T cells, B-cell-depleted T cells, or PBMCs. Subjects who had been exposed to COVID-19, were actively infected with it, or had recovered from it provided the deeply sampled blood TCRbeta repertoires that made up the dataset. The repertoires were made available in a free public database intended to serve as a resource for research on the immune response to SARS-CoV-2. The samples were drawn from two sources: the first 160 participants of the ongoing ImmuneRACE study, and 1,254 subjects contributed by 6 global collaborators. The sample metadata nearly always contained a de-identified subject ID, COVID-19 status, age in years and sex. Where available, HLA class I and class II types were obtained from metadata supplied by the sample provider rather than from assay-based typing. General study outcomes and caveats: Clinical and demographic metadata were provided uncurated, with the amount varying by source and participant.

Including cysteine and phenylalanine, the CDR3 has 13 amino acids. Only the CDR3 part of the read is kept: 39 bases, read in frame from the first base. V is reduced by 11 bases and J by 4 bases, leaving a spacing of 14 bases between them. TCRbeta CDR3 regions were amplified from genomic DNA by means of the immunoSEQ Assay, a bias-controlled multiplex PCR. The published analysis was carried out like this. Within the assay, amplification of reference gene primers was used to estimate how many nucleated cells each sample contained. To quantify the absolute abundance of each unique TCRbeta CDR3 rearrangement, sequence reads were collapsed and filtered. For each sample, productive Simpson clonality was calculated as the square root of Simpson's diversity index over productive rearrangements. What TCRdb holds here is the immuneACCESS table cut down to in-frame rearrangements. Part of the clones is not present; checked against another copy, under half of the missing clones reflect an unresolved V gene, and the others are unexplained. V and J calls and clone size come straight from that table; D and trimming were deduced from the DNA. The sample contains about 330,000 clones, about 90% of them found a single time. More than 1% of the sample is held by the ten biggest clonotypes.

Participants in the prospective study were enrolled through a virtual design, were aged roughly 18 to 95 years, and lived in 24 United States geographic areas. In the prospective study, participants were assigned to cohorts based on the clinical history participants reported in a screening survey and a study questionnaire. Recovered participants in ImmuneRACE Cohort 3 were defined by two consecutive negative NP/OP PCR tests, clearance by a healthcare professional, or resolution of symptoms. Mobile phlebotomists in the prospective study collected whole blood, serum and a nasopharyngeal or oropharyngeal swab from every participant. Additional blood draws and questionnaires over an approximately two-month period could optionally be provided by prospective study participants. Blood samples from the prospective study were shipped frozen or at room temperature prior to DNA extraction. A word on this clone: It lacks a known antigen. Nothing much larger sits one base from this clone, and base qualities are not available.

The sequenced sample consisted of PBMCs or T cells enriched from blood (not recorded which). The TCR sequence derives from a woman in her 30s who had recovered from COVID-19. The sequence links TRBV12-3 or TRBV12-4 to TRBJ2-2; TRBD2 is perhaps the D gene, given 7 matching bases. The nucleotides are TGTGCCGGAGGGGGGGAAAGCACCGGGGAGCTGTTTTTT. It specifies CAGGGESTGELFF.